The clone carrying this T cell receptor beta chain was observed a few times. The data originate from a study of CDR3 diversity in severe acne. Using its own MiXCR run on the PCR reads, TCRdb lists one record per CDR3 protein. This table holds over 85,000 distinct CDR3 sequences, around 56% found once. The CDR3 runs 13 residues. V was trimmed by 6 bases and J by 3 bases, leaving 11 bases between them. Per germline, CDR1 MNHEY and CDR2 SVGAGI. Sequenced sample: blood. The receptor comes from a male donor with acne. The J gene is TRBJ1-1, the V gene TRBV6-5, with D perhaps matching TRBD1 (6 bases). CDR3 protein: CASSPGGDTEAFF. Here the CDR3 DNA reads TGTGCCAGCAGCCCCGGGGGCGACACTGAAGCTTTCTTT.